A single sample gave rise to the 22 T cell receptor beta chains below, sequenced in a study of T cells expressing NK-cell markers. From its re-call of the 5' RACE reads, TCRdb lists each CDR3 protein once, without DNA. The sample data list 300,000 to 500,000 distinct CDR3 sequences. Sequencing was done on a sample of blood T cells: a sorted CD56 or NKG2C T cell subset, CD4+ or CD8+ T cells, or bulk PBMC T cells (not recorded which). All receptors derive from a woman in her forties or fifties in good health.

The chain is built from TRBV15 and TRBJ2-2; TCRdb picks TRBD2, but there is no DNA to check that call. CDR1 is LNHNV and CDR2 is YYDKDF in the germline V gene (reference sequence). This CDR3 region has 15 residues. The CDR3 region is CATSTGTPNTGELFF.

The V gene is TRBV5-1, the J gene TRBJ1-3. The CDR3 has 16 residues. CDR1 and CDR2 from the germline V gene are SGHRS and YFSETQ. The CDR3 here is CASSFLGRRSGNTIYF.

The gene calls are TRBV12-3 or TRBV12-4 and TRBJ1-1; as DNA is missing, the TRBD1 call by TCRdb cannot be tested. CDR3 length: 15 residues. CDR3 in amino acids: CASSLGSTGSTEAFF.

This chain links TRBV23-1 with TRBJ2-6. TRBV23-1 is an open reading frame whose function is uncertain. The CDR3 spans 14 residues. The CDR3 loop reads CASSHEIGANVLTF.

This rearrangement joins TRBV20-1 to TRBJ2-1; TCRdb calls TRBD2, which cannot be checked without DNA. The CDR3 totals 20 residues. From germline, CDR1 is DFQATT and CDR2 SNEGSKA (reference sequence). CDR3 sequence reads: CSARDVTGTSGSSSYNEQFF.

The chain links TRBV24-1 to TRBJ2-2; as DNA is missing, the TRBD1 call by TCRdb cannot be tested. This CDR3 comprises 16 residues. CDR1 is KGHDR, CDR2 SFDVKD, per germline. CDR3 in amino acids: CATSDPDRGQHGELFF.

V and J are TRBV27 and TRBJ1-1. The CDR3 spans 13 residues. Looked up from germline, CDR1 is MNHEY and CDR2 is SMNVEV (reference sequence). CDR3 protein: CASSLAGWTEAFF.

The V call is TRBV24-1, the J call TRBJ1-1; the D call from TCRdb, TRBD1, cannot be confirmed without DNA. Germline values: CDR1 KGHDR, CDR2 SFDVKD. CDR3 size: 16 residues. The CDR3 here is CATSDPGDRGGTEAFF.

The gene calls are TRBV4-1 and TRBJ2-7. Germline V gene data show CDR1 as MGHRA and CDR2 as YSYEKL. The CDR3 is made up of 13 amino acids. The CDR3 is CASSQGHDYEQYF.

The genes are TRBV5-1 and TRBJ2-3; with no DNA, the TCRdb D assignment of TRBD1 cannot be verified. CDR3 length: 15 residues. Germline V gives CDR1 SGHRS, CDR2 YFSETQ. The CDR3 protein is CASSLDMGDTDTQYF. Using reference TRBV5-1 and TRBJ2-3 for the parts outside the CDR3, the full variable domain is KAGVTQTPRYLIKTRGQQVTLSCSPISGHRSVSWYQQTPGQGLQFLFEYFSETQRNKGNFPGRFSGRQFSNSRSEMNVSTLELGDSALYLCASSLDMGDTDTQYFGPGTRLTVL.

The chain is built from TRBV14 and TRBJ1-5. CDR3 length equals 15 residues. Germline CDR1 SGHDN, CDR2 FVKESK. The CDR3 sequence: CASSQFERNNQPQHF.

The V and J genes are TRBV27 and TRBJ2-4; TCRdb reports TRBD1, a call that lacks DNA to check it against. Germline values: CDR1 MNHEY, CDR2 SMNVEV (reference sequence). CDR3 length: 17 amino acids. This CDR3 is CASSLFSGSLAKNIQYF.

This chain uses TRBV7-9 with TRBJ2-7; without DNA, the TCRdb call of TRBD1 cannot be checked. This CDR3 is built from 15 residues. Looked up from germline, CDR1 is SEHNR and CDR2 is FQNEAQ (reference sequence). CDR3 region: CASSHGQGLSREQYF.

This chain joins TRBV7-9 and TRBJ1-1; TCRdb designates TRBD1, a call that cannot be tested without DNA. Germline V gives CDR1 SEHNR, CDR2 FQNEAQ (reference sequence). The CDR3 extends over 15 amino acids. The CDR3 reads CASSRDRSTYTEAFF. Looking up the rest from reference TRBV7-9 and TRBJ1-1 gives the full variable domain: DTGVSQNPRHKITKRGQNVTFRCDPISEHNRLYWYRQTLGQGPEFLTYFQNEAQLEKSRLLSDRFSAERPKGSFSTLEIQRTEQGDSAMYLCASSRDRSTYTEAFFGQGTRLTVV.

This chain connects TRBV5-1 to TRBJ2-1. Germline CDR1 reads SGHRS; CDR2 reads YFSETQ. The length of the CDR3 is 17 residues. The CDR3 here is CASSLLIGLSSYNEQFF.

The chain's CDR3 is CAISPDPSDSNEQFF. The rearrangement joins TRBV10-3 to TRBJ2-1; TCRdb's D call of TRBD2 is untestable without DNA. Germline CDR1 and CDR2: ENHRY and SYGVKD. This CDR3 region has 15 residues.

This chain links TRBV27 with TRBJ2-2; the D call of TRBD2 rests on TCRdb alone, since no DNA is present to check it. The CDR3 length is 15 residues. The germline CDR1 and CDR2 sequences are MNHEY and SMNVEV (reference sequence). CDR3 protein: CASRPGSQRGGELFF.

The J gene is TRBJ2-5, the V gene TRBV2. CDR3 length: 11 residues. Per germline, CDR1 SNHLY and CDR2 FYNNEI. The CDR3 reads CASLLDETQYF.

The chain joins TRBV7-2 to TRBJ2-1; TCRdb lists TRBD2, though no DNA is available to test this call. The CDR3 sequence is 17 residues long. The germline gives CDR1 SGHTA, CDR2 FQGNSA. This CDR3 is CASSLDLAGGFYNEQFF.

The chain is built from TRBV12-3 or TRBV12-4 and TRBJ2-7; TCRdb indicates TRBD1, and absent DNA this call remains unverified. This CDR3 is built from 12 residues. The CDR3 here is CASSFVLTDTYF.

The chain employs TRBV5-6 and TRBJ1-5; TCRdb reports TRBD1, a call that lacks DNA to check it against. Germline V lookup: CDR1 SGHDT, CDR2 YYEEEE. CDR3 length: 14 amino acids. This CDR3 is CASSYRGGNQPQHF.

The CDR3 sequence: CASSPSPLTGLAGIGNTGELFF. The chain is built from TRBV5-1 and TRBJ2-2; TCRdb designates TRBD2, a call that cannot be tested without DNA. The CDR3 is 22 amino acids. Germline V lookup: CDR1 SGHRS, CDR2 YFSETQ.